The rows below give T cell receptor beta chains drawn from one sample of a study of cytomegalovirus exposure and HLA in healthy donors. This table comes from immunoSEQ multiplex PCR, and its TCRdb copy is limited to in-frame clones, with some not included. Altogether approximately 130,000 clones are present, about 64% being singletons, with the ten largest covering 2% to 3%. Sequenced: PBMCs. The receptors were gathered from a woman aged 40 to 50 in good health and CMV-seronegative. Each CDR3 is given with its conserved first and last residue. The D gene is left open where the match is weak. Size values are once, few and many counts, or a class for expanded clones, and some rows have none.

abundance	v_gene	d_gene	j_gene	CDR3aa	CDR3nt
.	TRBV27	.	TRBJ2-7	CASSPYRALSYEQYF	TGTGCCAGCAGTCCCTACAGGGCCCTCTCCTACGAGCAGTACTTC
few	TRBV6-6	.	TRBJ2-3	CASRTGVTTDTQYF	TGTGCCAGCAGGACAGGCGTTACCACAGATACGCAGTATTTT
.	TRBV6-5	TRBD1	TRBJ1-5	CASSYPDRESNQPQHF	TGTGCCAGCAGTTACCCGGACAGGGAGAGCAATCAGCCCCAGCATTTT
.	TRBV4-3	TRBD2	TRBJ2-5	CASSQEAAGGPWETQYF	TGCGCCAGCAGCCAAGAAGCTGCGGGGGGCCCCTGGGAGACCCAGTACTTC
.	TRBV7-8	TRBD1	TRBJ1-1	CASSLAAGGTEAFF	TGTGCCAGCAGCTTAGCGGCAGGGGGGACTGAAGCTTTCTTT
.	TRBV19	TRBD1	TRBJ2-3	CASSTDRDGTDTQYF	TGTGCCAGTAGCACCGACAGGGATGGCACAGATACGCAGTATTTT
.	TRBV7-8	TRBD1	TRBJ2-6	CASSWGGTGGSGANVLTF	TGTGCCAGCAGCTGGGGTGGGACAGGGGGCAGTGGGGCCAACGTCCTGACTTTC
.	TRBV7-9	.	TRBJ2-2	CAGPITNTGELFF	TGTGCCGGCCCGATTACGAACACCGGGGAGCTGTTTTTT
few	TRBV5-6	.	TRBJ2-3	CASSVQGTSTDTQYF	TGTGCCAGCAGCGTACAGGGGACTAGCACAGATACGCAGTATTTT
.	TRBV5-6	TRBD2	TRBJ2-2	CASSGTVLAGGSNTGELFF	TGTGCCAGCAGCGGGACGGTGCTAGCGGGGGGTTCGAACACCGGGGAGCTGTTTTTT
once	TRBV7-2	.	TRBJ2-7	CASSLGDRSYEQYF	TGTGCCAGCAGCTTAGGAGACAGATCCTACGAGCAGTACTTC
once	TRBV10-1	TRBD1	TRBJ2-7	CASSWTGTYEQYF	TGCGCCAGCAGCTGGACAGGGACCTACGAGCAGTACTTC
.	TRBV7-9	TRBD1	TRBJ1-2	CASSLGQNYGYTF	TGTGCCAGCAGCTTGGGACAGAACTATGGCTACACCTTC
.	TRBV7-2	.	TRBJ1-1	CASSLMAANTEAFF	TGTGCCAGCAGCTTAATGGCTGCGAACACTGAAGCTTTCTTT
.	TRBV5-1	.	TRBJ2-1	CASSLARSYNEQLF	TGCGCCAGCAGCTTGGCCAGGTCGTACAATGAGCAGCTCTTC
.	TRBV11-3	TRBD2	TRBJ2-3	CASSSRGGDTQYF	TGTGCCAGCAGTTCTCGGGGGGGAGATACGCAGTATTTT
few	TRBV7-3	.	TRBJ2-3	CASSLIPGPSTDTQYF	TGTGCCAGCAGCTTAATTCCAGGGCCTAGCACAGATACGCAGTATTTT
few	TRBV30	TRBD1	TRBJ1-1	CAWSVVVRGRRMNTEAFF	TGTGCCTGGAGTGTAGTCGTCAGGGGGCGTAGGATGAACACTGAAGCTTTCTTT
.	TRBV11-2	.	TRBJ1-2	CASRSEINYGYTF	TGTGCCAGCAGATCCGAGATTAACTATGGCTACACCTTC
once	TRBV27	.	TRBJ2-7	CASSETSNTYEQYF	TGTGCCAGCAGCGAGACTAGTAATACGTACGAGCAGTACTTC
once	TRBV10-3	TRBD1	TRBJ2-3	CAISEAHGDRRMVDTQYF	TGTGCCATCAGTGAGGCCCATGGGGACAGACGAATGGTAGATACGCAGTATTTT
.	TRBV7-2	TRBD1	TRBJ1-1	CASSLAGTGNTEAFF	TGTGCCAGCAGCTTAGCGGGGACAGGAAACACTGAAGCTTTCTTT
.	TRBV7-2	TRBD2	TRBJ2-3	CASSLRLAGGNTQYF	TGTGCCAGCAGCTTAAGACTAGCGGGGGGTAATACGCAGTATTTT
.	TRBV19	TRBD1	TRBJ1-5	CASSVGQGNNQPQHF	TGTGCCAGTAGTGTGGGACAGGGTAACAATCAGCCCCAGCATTTT
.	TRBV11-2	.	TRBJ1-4	CASSQGRSFLGEKLFF	TGTGCCAGCAGCCAGGGTAGATCCTTCCTTGGGGAAAAACTGTTTTTT
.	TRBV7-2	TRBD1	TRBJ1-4	CASSLDRGWEKLFF	TGTGCCAGCAGCTTAGACAGGGGATGGGAAAAACTGTTTTTT
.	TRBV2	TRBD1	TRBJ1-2	CASSLQGASYGYTF	TGTGCCAGCAGCCTACAGGGGGCCTCTTATGGCTACACCTTC
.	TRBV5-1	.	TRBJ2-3	CASSLAGQIGADTQYF	TGCGCCAGCAGCTTGGCAGGGCAAATTGGGGCGGATACGCAGTATTTT
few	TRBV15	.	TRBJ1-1	CATSRGGLGTEAFF	TGTGCCACCAGCAGGGGGGGTCTTGGCACTGAAGCTTTCTTT
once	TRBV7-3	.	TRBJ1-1	CASSLIGGEDFF	TGTGCCAGCAGCTTAATAGGGGGTGAAGATTTCTTT
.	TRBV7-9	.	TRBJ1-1	CASRDRSEAFF	TGTGCCAGCAGAGACAGGAGTGAAGCTTTCTTT
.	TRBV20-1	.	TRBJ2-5	CSASSQETQYF	TGCAGTGCGTCCTCTCAAGAGACCCAGTACTTC
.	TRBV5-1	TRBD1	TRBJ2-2	CASSLITGANTGELFF	TGCGCCAGCAGCTTGATAACAGGGGCGAACACCGGGGAGCTGTTTTTT
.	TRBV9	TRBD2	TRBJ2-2	CASKAGSGGAPGELFF	TGTGCCAGCAAGGCGGGTAGCGGGGGGGCACCCGGGGAGCTGTTTTTT
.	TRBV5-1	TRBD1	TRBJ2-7	CASRLSGQNYEQYF	TGCGCCAGCAGGTTATCGGGACAGAACTACGAGCAGTACTTC
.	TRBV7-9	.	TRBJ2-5	CASSLGGPIQETQYF	TGTGCCAGCAGCTTAGGCGGCCCTATACAAGAGACCCAGTACTTC
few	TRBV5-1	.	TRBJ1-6	CASSLASGSGLNSPLHF	TGCGCCAGCAGCTTGGCGTCAGGGTCAGGGTTGAATTCACCCCTCCACTTT
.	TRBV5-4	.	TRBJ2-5	CASSLERAPETQYF	TGTGCCAGCAGCTTGGAGAGGGCTCCGGAGACCCAGTACTTC
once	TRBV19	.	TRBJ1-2	CASSPWLQGLNYGYTF	TGTGCCAGTAGTCCCTGGTTGCAGGGCCTTAACTATGGCTACACCTTC
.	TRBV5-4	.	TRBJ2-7	CASSLGGRTHEQYF	TGTGCCAGCAGCTTGGGGGGCCGGACCCACGAGCAGTACTTC
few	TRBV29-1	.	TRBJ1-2	CSGSGLDGYTF	TGCAGCGGCTCAGGGCTGGACGGCTACACCTTC
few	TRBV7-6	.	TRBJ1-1	CASSLGGRNTEAFF	TGTGCCAGCAGCTTAGGGGGCCGGAACACTGAAGCTTTCTTT
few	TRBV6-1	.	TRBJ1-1	CASSERPRIDTEAFF	TGTGCCAGCAGTGAAAGGCCGAGGATAGACACTGAAGCTTTCTTT
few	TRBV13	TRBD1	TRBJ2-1	CASRRRGDRTPSNEQFF	TGTGCCAGCAGGCGAAGGGGGGACAGGACTCCCAGCAATGAGCAGTTCTTC
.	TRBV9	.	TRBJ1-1	CASSVGQSNTEAFF	TGTGCCAGCAGCGTAGGACAGTCGAACACTGAAGCTTTCTTT